The next 20 T cell receptor beta chains were all read from a single sample in a study of T cells in narcolepsy (dated by TCRdb to 2016 to 2019). Receptor amplification or capture employed the immunoSEQ multiplex PCR assay. Held by TCRdb, this immuneACCESS table contains in-frame sequences only and omits some clones. Under half of the omission traces to an unresolved V gene where checked; the cause of the rest is unknown. The sample contains around 24,000 clones, 81% of them found a single time. Clones ranked in the top ten supply around 0.99% of the sample. Material for sequencing was memory (CD45RA-) CD4+ T cells from blood. According to the study, the label for this sample's cell subset or site signals: memory T cells sorted ex vivo from peripheral blood. These receptors all stem from a human donor in good health.

This clone was recorded once. The CDR3 region is CAWIGARSYNEQFF. In nucleotides, the CDR3 is TGTGCCTGGATCGGTGCCCGCTCCTACAATGAGCAGTTCTTC. The chain links TRBV30 to TRBJ2-1; D unresolved. Trimming took off 4 bases at V and 0 bases at J, with 10 bases between the two ends. The germline CDR1 and CDR2 sequences are GTSNPN and SVGIG (reference sequence). The CDR3 loop spans 14 amino acids.

This chain's CDR3 is CASSLGRGAFF. As DNA, the CDR3 is TGTGCCAGCAGTTTGGGCAGAGGAGCTTTCTTT. The chain combines TRBV28 with TRBJ1-1; D remains unclear. Trimming left V 3 bases short and J 10 bases short, with 9 bases between. In germline, CDR1 is MDHEN, CDR2 SYDVKM. The length of the CDR3 is 11 residues.

This clone showed up just once. The genes are TRBV9 and TRBJ2-3, with D hard to call. V was clipped by 3 bases and J by 7 bases, with 12 bases between them. Looked up from germline, CDR1 is SGDLS and CDR2 is YYNGEE. The CDR3 runs to 13 residues. CDR3 in DNA: TGTGCCAGCAGCGCAGGTTCAGCAAATACGCAGTATTTT. Its protein is CASSAGSANTQYF.

This chain links TRBV11-3 with TRBJ2-7; unclear D gene. CDR1 and CDR2 (germline): SGHNT, YENEEA. Deletions cut 5 bases from V and 0 bases from J, with 2 bases between. The CDR3 spans 11 residues. The CDR3 bases are TGTGCCAGCAGCAGCTCCTACGAGCAGTACTTC. Protein product: CASSSSYEQYF.

V usage is TRBV19 and J usage is TRBJ1-1; 8 bases align to TRBD1. Trimming took 5 bases from V and 6 from J; bases not matched to a gene: 8. The germline V gene has CDR1 LNHDA and CDR2 SQIVND (reference sequence). This CDR3 is 14 amino acids long. The CDR3 region has the DNA TGTGCCAGTAGTCAGGACAGGGTAAGCGCTGAAGCTTTCTTT. Translation: CASSQDRVSAEAFF.

This chain joins TRBV7-9 and TRBJ1-3, with D unclear. The V end was cut by 1 base, the J end by 0 bases, with 4 bases between. Germline CDR1 and CDR2: SEHNR and FQNEAQ (reference sequence). The CDR3 contains 14 residues. The CDR3 DNA reads as TGTGCCAGCAGCTTAGGAAGCTCTGGAAACACCATATATTTT. Amino acid sequence: CASSLGSSGNTIYF.

The genes are TRBV6-1 and TRBJ1-5, with a weak D call TRBD1 (5 bases). Germline V gives CDR1 MNHNS, CDR2 SASEGT. CDR3 length: 16 residues. V lost 2 bases and J lost 3, with 14 bases in between. The CDR3 sequence is CASSEIRTSYNQPQHF. The CDR3 nucleotides read TGTGCCAGCAGTGAAATACGGACATCATACAATCAGCCCCAGCATTTT.

V gene TRBV9 combines with J gene TRBJ2-7, with 8 bases fitting TRBD2. The CDR3 consists of 15 residues. In germline, CDR1 is SGDLS, CDR2 YYNGEE. Losses at the gene ends were 3 bases for V and 6 bases for J; bases not matched to a gene: 11. CDR3 coding DNA: TGTGCCAGCAGCGCGGGGGGGCTCACCGGTAGCGAGCAGTACTTC. Its translation: CASSAGGLTGSEQYF.

A single count supports this clone. This chain uses TRBV5-4 with TRBJ1-4, with 8 bases that match TRBD1. CDR1 and CDR2 (germline): SGHNT, YYREEE (reference sequence). Germline trimming cut 1 base from V and 5 bases from J; bases unmatched to any gene: 4. CDR3 size: 15 residues. In nucleotides, the CDR3 is TGTGCCAGCAGCTTGACAGGGGGGAAGAATGAAAAACTGTTTTTT. Protein sequence: CASSLTGGKNEKLFF.

In regard to this clone: This sample also contains other DNA sequences that code for the same CDR3. The V and J genes are TRBV11-3 and TRBJ2-3, with D possibly being TRBD2 (5 bases). Germline CDR1 reads SGHNT; CDR2 reads YENEEA. Between the trimmed V and J ends, which lost 6 bases and 1 base, there was a span of 11 bases. The CDR3 consists of 14 residues. CDR3 nucleotides: TGTGCCAGCAGTCCTACGCGGGGCACAGATACGCAGTATTTT. Translated: CASSPTRGTDTQYF.

The chain employs TRBV7-2 and TRBJ2-1, with D possibly TRBD1 on 6 matching bases. CDR1 SGHTA and CDR2 FQGNSA come from the germline V gene. This CDR3 has 13 amino acids. V lost 3 bases to trimming and J lost 7 bases, with 10 bases between them. CDR3 sequence: CASSFSGANEQFF. Written as DNA, the CDR3 is TGTGCCAGCAGCTTTTCAGGGGCGAATGAGCAGTTCTTC.

V and J are TRBV5-1 and TRBJ2-7; D unresolved. Looked up from germline, CDR1 is SGHRS and CDR2 is YFSETQ. Trimming shortened V by 5 bases and J by 0 bases, and 12 bases separated the two germline ends. CDR3 size: 14 residues. The CDR3 sequence: CASRGSAVSYEQYF. CDR3 DNA sequence: TGCGCCAGCAGGGGTTCCGCGGTCTCCTACGAGCAGTACTTC.

The chain has TRBV2 and TRBJ2-1; 10 bases map to TRBD2. Germline loops: CDR1 SNHLY, CDR2 FYNNEI. The length of the CDR3 is 14 residues. The CDR3: CVRGAGGPSNEQFF. CDR3 sequence (DNA): TGTGTCAGAGGAGCGGGAGGGCCTTCGAATGAGCAGTTCTTC.

The V and J genes are TRBV10-3 and TRBJ1-6; 7 nucleotides agree with TRBD1. CDR3 length equals 13 residues. After removal of 4 bases from V and 9 bases from J, the junction contained 3 bases not matched to a gene. CDR1 and CDR2 (germline): ENHRY, SYGVKD. The CDR3 bases are TGTGCCATCAGTGGACAGGGCCGTTCACCCCTCCACTTT. Amino acid sequence: CAISGQGRSPLHF.

This rearrangement joins TRBV5-8 to TRBJ2-5, with 13 bases aligning to TRBD2. Germline V gene lookup returns CDR1 SGHTS and CDR2 YDEGEE. This CDR3 has 18 residues. After removal of 4 bases from V and 1 base from J, the junction contained 10 bases not matched to a gene. CDR3 residues: CASSPGTSGVMGQETQYF. CDR3 DNA sequence: TGTGCCAGCAGCCCCGGGACTAGCGGGGTCATGGGCCAAGAGACCCAGTACTTC.

The rearrangement links TRBV30 to TRBJ1-1; possibly TRBD1 for D (6 bases). Germline V gene sequence: CDR1 GTSNPN, CDR2 SVGIG (reference sequence). CDR3 length: 13 residues. Trimming took 2 bases from V and 3 from J, leaving 10 bases between them. The CDR3 bases are TGTGCCTGGAGTAGGGGGGTAGACACTGAAGCTTTCTTT. Translated, it gives CAWSRGVDTEAFF.

This sequence joins TRBV5-6 and TRBJ1-1; D is unclear. V was cut by 2 bases and J by 1 base, with 9 bases left in between. The CDR3 is made up of 14 amino acids. The germline V gene encodes CDR1 SGHDT and CDR2 YYEEEE. The CDR3 protein is CASSFRTANTEAFF. In DNA form, the CDR3 reads TGTGCCAGCAGCTTTAGGACGGCGAACACTGAAGCTTTCTTT.

The chain employs TRBV5-6 and TRBJ2-5, with D possibly being TRBD2 (6 bases). The V and J ends lost 6 bases and 5 bases respectively, with 14 bases between them. The germline V gene encodes CDR1 SGHDT and CDR2 YYEEEE. The CDR3 consists of 13 residues. CDR3 residues: CASNSAGRETQYF. The CDR3 DNA is TGTGCCAGCAATTCGGCAGGGAGGGAGACCCAGTACTTC.

This sequence joins TRBV14 and TRBJ1-1, with D possibly TRBD1 on 5 matching bases. The V end lost 4 bases, the J end lost 4 bases, and 13 bases lay between the germline ends. The CDR3 runs 14 residues. The germline CDR1 and CDR2 sequences are SGHDN and FVKESK. This chain's CDR3 is CASSLSGKATEAFF. The CDR3 nucleotides are TGTGCCAGCAGCCTATCAGGGAAAGCCACTGAAGCTTTCTTT.

CDR3 sequence reads: CASSAPDLMGTEAFF. In DNA form, the CDR3 reads TGTGCCAGCAGCGCCCCCGATCTCATGGGCACTGAAGCTTTCTTT. The rearrangement joins TRBV5-6 to TRBJ1-1, with D unresolved. Trimming left V 4 bases short and J 4 bases short, with 17 bases between. From germline, CDR1 is SGHDT and CDR2 YYEEEE. The CDR3 is 15 amino acids.